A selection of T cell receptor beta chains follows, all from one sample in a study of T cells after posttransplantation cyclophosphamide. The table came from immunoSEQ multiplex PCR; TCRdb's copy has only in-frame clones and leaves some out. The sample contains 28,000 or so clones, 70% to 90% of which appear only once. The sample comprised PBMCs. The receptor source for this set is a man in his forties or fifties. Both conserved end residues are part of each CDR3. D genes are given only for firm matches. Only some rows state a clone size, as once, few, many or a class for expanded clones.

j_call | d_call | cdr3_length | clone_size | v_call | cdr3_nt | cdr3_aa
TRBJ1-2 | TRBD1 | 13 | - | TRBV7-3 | TGTGCCAGCAGCTTCCCAGGGGGCGATGGCTACACCTTC | CASSFPGGDGYTF
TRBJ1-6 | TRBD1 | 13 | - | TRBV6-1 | TGTGCCATTGGACAGGATGAGAATTCACCCCTCCACTTT | CAIGQDENSPLHF
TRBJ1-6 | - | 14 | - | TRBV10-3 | TGTGCCAGCCGACAGTTAAACCCGAATTCACCCCTCCACTTT | CASRQLNPNSPLHF
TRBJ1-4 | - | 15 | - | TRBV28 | TGTGCCAGCAGTTTTATTGCAGGGCGGAATGAAAAACTGTTTTTT | CASSFIAGRNEKLFF
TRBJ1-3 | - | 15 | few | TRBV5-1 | TGCGCCAGCAGCTTGACAGCCACCTCTGGAAACACCATATATTTT | CASSLTATSGNTIYF
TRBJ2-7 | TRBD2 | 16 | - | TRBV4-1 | TGCGCCAGCAGCCAACCTCTAGCGGGAGGGTCCTACGAGCAGTACTTC | CASSQPLAGGSYEQYF
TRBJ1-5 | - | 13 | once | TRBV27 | TGTGCCGCAGCGGAACAGTTCAATCAGCCCCAGCATTTT | CAAAEQFNQPQHF
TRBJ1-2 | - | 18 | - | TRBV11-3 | TGTGCCAGCAGCTTAACCGGACCCATGGGGGCGGAGGAAGATGGCTACACCTTC | CASSLTGPMGAEEDGYTF
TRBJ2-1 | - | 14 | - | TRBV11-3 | TGTGCCAGCAGTCGTGAAGGAGACTACAATGAGCAGTTCTTC | CASSREGDYNEQFF
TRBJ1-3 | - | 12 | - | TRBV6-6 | TGTGCCAGCAGTTATTTCGGGGACACCATATATTTT | CASSYFGDTIYF
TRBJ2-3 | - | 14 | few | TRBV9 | TGTGCCAGCAGCGAAACAAGGCGGACAGATACGCAGTATTTT | CASSETRRTDTQYF
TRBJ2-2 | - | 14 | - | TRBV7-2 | TGTGCCAGCAGCCCCGGGACAATGACCGGGGAGCTGTTTTTT | CASSPGTMTGELFF
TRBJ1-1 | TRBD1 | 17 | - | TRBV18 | TGTGCCAGCTCACGATTTGCCGGGACAGGGGACAACACTGAAGCTTTCTTT | CASSRFAGTGDNTEAFF
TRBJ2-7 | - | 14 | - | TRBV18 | TGTGCCAGCTCACCCGGCTCAGGGGTCTACGAGCAGTACTTC | CASSPGSGVYEQYF
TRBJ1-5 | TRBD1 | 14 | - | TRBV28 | TGTGCCAGCACCTCGGGACAGGGGAATCAGCCCCAGCATTTT | CASTSGQGNQPQHF
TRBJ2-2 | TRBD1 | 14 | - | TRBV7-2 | TGTGCCAGCAGCTTCCCAGGGGGTTCCGGGGAGCTGTTTTTT | CASSFPGGSGELFF
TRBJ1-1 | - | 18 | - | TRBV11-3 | TGTGCCAGCAGCGCCCCTTACGATCGGACTTCACAGAACACTGAAGCTTTCTTT | CASSAPYDRTSQNTEAFF
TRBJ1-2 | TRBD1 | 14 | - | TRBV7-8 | TGTGCCAGCAGCCCCCGGACAGGGATCTATGGCTACACCTTC | CASSPRTGIYGYTF
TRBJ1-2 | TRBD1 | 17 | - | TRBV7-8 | TGTGCCAGCAGCTTAGAAGGGGCGGGCAGGGGGCGGTGGGGCTACACCTTC | CASSLEGAGRGRWGYTF
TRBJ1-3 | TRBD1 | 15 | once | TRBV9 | TGTGCCAGCAGCGCGACAGGGGCGTCTGGAAACACCATATATTTT | CASSATGASGNTIYF
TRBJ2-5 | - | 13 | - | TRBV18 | TGTGCCAGCTCACCAGGGGGCACGGAGACCCAGTACTTC | CASSPGGTETQYF
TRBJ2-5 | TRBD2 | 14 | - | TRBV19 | TGTGCCAGTATGTCGGGGGGTCTGTCAGAGACCCAGTACTTC | CASMSGGLSETQYF
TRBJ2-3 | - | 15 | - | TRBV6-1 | TGTGCCAGCAGTGGAACTAGGACTAGCACAGATACGCAGTATTTT | CASSGTRTSTDTQYF
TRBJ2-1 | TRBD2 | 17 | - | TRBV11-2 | TGTGCCAGCAGCCTAACGGGACTAGGACGGCATGGCGGTGAGCAGTTCTTC | CASSLTGLGRHGGEQFF
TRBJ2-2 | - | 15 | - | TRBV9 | TGTGCCAGCAGCGTACCGGGGGCGAACACCGGGGAGCTGTTTTTT | CASSVPGANTGELFF
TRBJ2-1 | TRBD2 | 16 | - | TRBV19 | TGTGCCAGTAGATTTAGCGGGGGGGCAGGCTACAATGAGCAGTTCTTC | CASRFSGGAGYNEQFF
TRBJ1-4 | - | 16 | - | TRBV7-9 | TGTGCCAGCAGCCCACCTGCTGCGGTGGGGGCTGAAAAACTGTTTTTT | CASSPPAAVGAEKLFF
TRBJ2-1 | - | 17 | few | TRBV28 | TGTGCCAGCAGTTCCTTAGCCGGGACTGGACGATACAATGAGCAGTTCTTC | CASSSLAGTGRYNEQFF
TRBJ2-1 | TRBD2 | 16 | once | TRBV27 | TGTGCCAGCACCAGACTAGCGGGAGGCGGAACAAATGAGCAGTTCTTC | CASTRLAGGGTNEQFF
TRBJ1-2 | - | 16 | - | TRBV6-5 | TGTGCCAGCAGTTACTCAACCTCAGGGGTCAACTATGGCTACACCTTC | CASSYSTSGVNYGYTF
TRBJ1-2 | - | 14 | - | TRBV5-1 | TGCGCCAGCAGCTTGGTGGGACAAGCGACTGGCTACACCTTC | CASSLVGQATGYTF
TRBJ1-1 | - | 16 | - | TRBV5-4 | TGTGCCAGCAGCCCGGGGGGGGGCTTACTCGCGGGTGAAGCTTTCTTT | CASSPGGGLLAGEAFF
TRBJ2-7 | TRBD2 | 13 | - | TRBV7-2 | TGTGCCAGCAGCGCCGGGACTACCCTCGATCGGTACTTC | CASSAGTTLDRYF
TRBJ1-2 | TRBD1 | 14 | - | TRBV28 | TGTGCCAGCAGACGACAGGGCCCTAACTATGGCTACACCTTC | CASRRQGPNYGYTF
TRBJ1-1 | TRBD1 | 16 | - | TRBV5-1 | TGCGCCAGTAGAGATACGGGACAGGGGCTTAACACTGAAGCTTTCTTT | CASRDTGQGLNTEAFF
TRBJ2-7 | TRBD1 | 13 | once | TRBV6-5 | TGTGCCAGTTTTGGGACAGGGGCTTACGAGCAGTACTTC | CASFGTGAYEQYF
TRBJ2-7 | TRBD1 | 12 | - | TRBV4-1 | TGCGCCAGCAGCCAGGACAGGTGGGAGCAGTACTTC | CASSQDRWEQYF
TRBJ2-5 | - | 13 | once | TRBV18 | TGTGCCAGCTCACCTAAGGGGCCGGAGACCCAGTACTTC | CASSPKGPETQYF